A single sample is the source of the 27 T cell receptor beta chains below, sequenced in a study of neurological immune-mediated disorders. MiXCR, applied by TCRdb to the 5' RACE reads, yields one record per CDR3 protein. The sample includes about 80,000 distinct CDR3 sequences, just over 5% of them seen just once. Sequenced sample: PBMCs. The receptors were gathered from a woman between 25 and 40 years old with multiple sclerosis.

As for this clonotype: Just one base apart from a much larger clone, this may be a read error. The chain is built from TRBV3-1 and TRBJ1-2, with D uncertain. V gave up 4 bases and J gave up 14 bases, with 20 bases separating them. Looked up from germline, CDR1 is LGHDT and CDR2 is YNNKEL (reference sequence). The CDR3 contains 13 residues. For the CDR3, the DNA is TGTGCCAGCAGCCGTATAGGACCCACGGCTCAAACCTTC. Protein product: CASSRIGPTAQTF. The variable domain in full, completed from reference TRBV3-1 and TRBJ1-2, reads DTAVSQTPKYLVTQMGNDKSIKCEQNLGHDTMYWYKQDSKKFLKIMFSYNNKELIINETVPNRFSPKSPDKAHLNLHINSLELGDSAVYFCASSRIGPTAQTFGSGTRLTVV.

This clonotype was observed many times. The chain carries TRBV12-3 or TRBV12-4 and TRBJ2-3; the D gene is possibly TRBD1 (6 bases). The CDR3 has 15 residues. V lost 6 bases to trimming and J lost 8 bases, with 21 bases between them. CDR3 protein: CASSQTGPLVGTQYF. CDR3 coding DNA: TGTGCCAGCAGCCAGACAGGACCCCTGGTCGGTACGCAGTATTTT.

This clonotype was seen a handful of times. The chain couples TRBV20-1 to TRBJ2-3; maybe TRBD2 (5 bases). Germline lookup yields CDR1 DFQATT and CDR2 SNEGSKA (reference sequence). V lost 6 bases, J lost 4 bases, and 17 bases lay in between. This CDR3 spans 14 amino acids. Here the CDR3 reads CSATPQARADTQYF. The CDR3 DNA reads TGCAGTGCCACACCTCAAGCGAGGGCAGATACGCAGTATTTT.

This clonotype was observed at least ten times. The genes are TRBV12-3 or TRBV12-4 and TRBJ2-7, with D possibly being TRBD1 (6 bases). CDR3 length equals 12 residues. Trimming took off 6 bases at V and 3 bases at J, with 9 bases between the two ends. The CDR3 nucleotides are TGTGCCAGCAGCCTACAGGGCTACGAGCAGTACTTC. Residues: CASSLQGYEQYF.

Ten or more counts support this clonotype. The chain links TRBV6-6 to TRBJ2-1; TRBD1 might be the D (5 bases). The CDR3 is 16 amino acids. Trimming stripped 8 bases from V and 1 base from J, with 18 bases between. The germline gives CDR1 MNHNY, CDR2 SVGAGI (reference sequence). CDR3: CASADRTGSSYNEQFF. In DNA form, the CDR3 reads TGTGCCAGCGCCGATCGCACAGGTTCGTCCTACAATGAGCAGTTCTTC.

V and J are TRBV14 and TRBJ2-2, with 7 positions matching TRBD2. J lost 1 base, V lost 4 bases, and 15 bases had no gene match. The CDR3 extends over 19 amino acids. The germline V gene has CDR1 SGHDN and CDR2 FVKESK. CDR3 nucleotide sequence: TGTGCCAGCAGCCTAAGAGCGGGGTGGGGACTATTGAACACCGGGGAGCTGTTTTTT. Encoded protein: CASSLRAGWGLLNTGELFF.

This clonotype was recorded many times. The chain joins TRBV24-1 to TRBJ2-3; TRBD2 might be the D (5 bases). The CDR3 is made up of 13 amino acids. Deletions cut 6 bases from V and 1 base from J, with 7 bases between. Looked up from germline, CDR1 is KGHDR and CDR2 is SFDVKD. CDR3 region: CATSSGGTDTQYF. The CDR3, as DNA: TGTGCCACCAGTTCCGGGGGCACAGATACGCAGTATTTT.

This clonotype occurred many times. V is TRBV12-5 and J is TRBJ2-7, with D possibly matching TRBD2 (6 bases). Germline assignment: CDR1 LGHNT and CDR2 FRNRAP. V was trimmed by 5 bases and J by 6 bases, leaving 17 bases between them. The CDR3 has 14 amino acids. DNA for the CDR3: TGTGCTAGTGGTCCCGGGACGGGGGTGGGCGAGCAGTACTTC. Protein sequence: CASGPGTGVGEQYF.

This clonotype was seen at least ten times. The chain employs TRBV5-1 and TRBJ2-1; D not resolved. The ends were cut back, 0 bases at V and 13 bases at J, with 11 bases in the middle. This CDR3 has 12 amino acids. Germline CDR1 reads SGHRS; CDR2 reads YFSETQ. The CDR3 coding sequence is TGCGCCAGCAGCTTGGTGACTTACCCTCAGTTCTTC. Its protein product is CASSLVTYPQFF.

This clonotype was counted many times. The V and J genes are TRBV12-3 or TRBV12-4 and TRBJ1-2, with 7 bases fitting TRBD1. This CDR3 region has 14 residues. Trimming removed 6 bases from V and 1 base from J; junction bases left unmatched: 5. CDR3 sequence (DNA): TGTGCCAGCAGAGTCACAGGGGTTAACTATGGCTACACCTTC. Protein sequence: CASRVTGVNYGYTF.

This clonotype has ten or more counts. For the CDR3, the DNA is TGCGCCAGCAGCTTGGCTTCGGGACCTGAGACCCAGTACTTC. Translated, it gives CASSLASGPETQYF. The J gene is TRBJ2-5, the V gene TRBV5-1, with D possibly being TRBD1 or TRBD2 (5 bases each). Germline CDR1 SGHRS, CDR2 YFSETQ. V lost 0 bases and J 5 bases, leaving 11 bases between the germline ends. This CDR3 contains 14 residues.

Note on this clonotype: The conserved final phenylalanine or tryptophan is absent from the CDR3, which likely points to a read error. This chain links TRBV5-1 with TRBJ2-1; 8 nucleotides agree with TRBD2. Germline-derived CDR1 and CDR2 are SGHRS and YFSETQ. Germline trimming cut 1 base from V and 8 bases from J; bases unmatched to any gene: 8. The CDR3 is made up of 15 amino acids. DNA of the CDR3: TGCGCCAGCAGCTTGAGGACTAGCCCCGGGGATGAGCAGTTCATC. It yields the protein CASSLRTSPGDEQFI.

In this sample, this clonotype turned up many times. This rearrangement joins TRBV18 to TRBJ1-2, with TRBD1 identical over 8 bases. This CDR3 has 16 residues. V shed 0 bases, J shed 5 bases, and the junction held 8 bases outside the gene matches. Germline lookup yields CDR1 KGHSH and CDR2 LQKENI. The chain's CDR3 is CASSPPGTGSWYGYTF. CDR3 DNA: TGTGCCAGCTCACCACCCGGGACAGGAAGTTGGTATGGCTACACCTTC. Complete variable domain (other parts from reference TRBV18 and TRBJ1-2): NAGVMQNPRHLVRRRGQEARLRCSPMKGHSHVYWYRQLPEEGLKFMVYLQKENIIDESGMPKERFSAEFPKEGPSILRIQQVVRGDSAAYFCASSPPGTGSWYGYTFGSGTRLTVV.

The table lists this clonotype with many counts. The J gene is TRBJ2-5, the V gene TRBV12-5; 10 positions agree with TRBD2. With V trimmed by 1 base and J by 0 bases, 2 bases remained unmatched. The CDR3 runs 16 residues. The germline V gene encodes CDR1 LGHNT and CDR2 FRNRAP. For the CDR3, the DNA is TGTGCTAGTGGTTTGGGGACTAGCGGCTACCAAGAGACCCAGTACTTC. Its protein product is CASGLGTSGYQETQYF.

This clonotype was seen ten or more times. The chain is built from TRBV5-5 and TRBJ1-5, with TRBD1 as a possible D gene (6 bases). The germline gives CDR1 SGHKS, CDR2 YYEKEE (reference sequence). The CDR3 length is 13 residues. The germline V and J ends were trimmed by 4 bases and 6 bases, with 11 bases remaining between them. Here the CDR3 reads CASSRTGTQPQHF. The CDR3 DNA reads as TGTGCCAGCAGCCGAACAGGGACTCAGCCCCAGCATTTT.

The chain links TRBV18 to TRBJ2-2; D is unresolved. Trimming took 4 bases from V and 3 from J, leaving 15 bases between them. Germline V CDR1 and CDR2: KGHSH, LQKENI. The CDR3 is 16 amino acids. DNA of the CDR3: TGTGCCAGCTCACGGGAAGGCCGGCCGGACACCGGGGAGCTGTTTTTT. The encoded protein is CASSREGRPDTGELFF.

In this sample, this clonotype turned up many times. The chain carries TRBV11-2 and TRBJ2-5; D remains unclear. The CDR3 is made up of 12 amino acids. Germline CDR1 SGHAT, CDR2 FQNNGV. V gave up 3 bases and J gave up 3 bases, with 5 bases separating them. CDR3 region: CASSLRKETQYF. For the CDR3, the DNA is TGTGCCAGCAGCTTGCGCAAAGAGACCCAGTACTTC.

This clonotype was counted ten times or more. The DNA for the CDR3 is TGCGCCAGCAGCTTAAATACAAACTACGAGCAGTACTTC. It codes for CASSLNTNYEQYF. This chain uses TRBV5-1 with TRBJ2-7; the D is unclear. V was cut by 2 bases and J by 3 bases, with 9 bases left in between. There are 13 residues in the CDR3. The germline gives CDR1 SGHRS, CDR2 YFSETQ.

This clonotype was recorded at least ten times. The chain recombines TRBV20-1 with TRBJ1-3; 8 bases align to TRBD1. Germline V gives CDR1 DFQATT, CDR2 SNEGSKA (reference sequence). Losses at the gene ends were 7 bases for V and 0 bases for J; bases not matched to a gene: 5. The CDR3 consists of 14 residues. The CDR3 DNA follows: TGCAGTGGAGCCGACAGGGGCTCTGGAAACACCATATATTTT. Translating it yields CSGADRGSGNTIYF.

This clonotype was counted many times. This chain links TRBV12-3 or TRBV12-4 with TRBJ2-1; 7 bases fit TRBD2. V lost 5 bases, J lost 2 bases, and 6 bases stayed unmatched. The CDR3 loop spans 15 amino acids. The CDR3 protein is CASSGAGTTYNEQFF. CDR3 in DNA: TGTGCCAGCAGTGGCGCCGGGACTACCTACAATGAGCAGTTCTTC.

This clonotype was detected ten times or more. The rearrangement uses TRBV20-1 and TRBJ2-3, with 8 nucleotides matching TRBD2. The V segment lost 4 bases and the J segment 3 bases; nucleotides outside the gene matches: 15. This CDR3 contains 17 residues. Germline V lookup: CDR1 DFQATT, CDR2 SNEGSKA (reference sequence). The CDR3 is CSATRVGTAGATDTQYF. The CDR3 coding sequence is TGCAGTGCTACCCGGGTGGGTACAGCGGGAGCGACAGATACGCAGTATTTT.

This clonotype showed up many times. The gene calls are TRBV6-4 and TRBJ2-3; 7 positions match TRBD2. This CDR3 has 15 residues. V trimming: 4 bases; J trimming: 0 bases; junction bases outside the gene matches: 4. The V gene's germline CDR1 is MRHNA and CDR2 SNTAGT. CDR3 in DNA: TGTGCCAGCAGTGTATCGGGAGGCAGCACAGATACGCAGTATTTT. Its protein product is CASSVSGGSTDTQYF.

The table lists this clonotype with many counts. The J gene is TRBJ2-3, the V gene TRBV2; 7 bases are shared with TRBD2. The J segment lost 3 bases and the V segment lost 6 bases, leaving 9 bases of the junction unmatched. Germline V CDR1 and CDR2: SNHLY, FYNNEI. The CDR3 is made up of 15 amino acids. CDR3 amino acids: CASSPWLAETDTQYF. For the CDR3, the DNA is TGTGCCAGCAGCCCTTGGCTAGCGGAGACAGATACGCAGTATTTT.

This clonotype occurred many times. This chain joins TRBV18 and TRBJ2-1; D possibly corresponds to TRBD2 (6 bases). The CDR3 sequence is 16 residues long. The germline V gene encodes CDR1 KGHSH and CDR2 LQKENI. The V gene lost 3 bases and the J gene lost 0 bases, with 12 bases spanning the gap. CDR3: CASSPLSTSSYNEQFF. The CDR3 DNA follows: TGTGCCAGCTCACCGTTATCGACTAGCTCCTACAATGAGCAGTTCTTC.

This clonotype was detected only a few times. This rearrangement joins TRBV20-1 to TRBJ1-5; the match to TRBD1 covers 7 bases. CDR1 is DFQATT and CDR2 is SNEGSKA in the germline V gene (reference sequence). The CDR3 length is 14 residues. The CDR3 nucleotides read TGCAGCGTACGAACAGACAGGGAGAATCAGCCCCAGCATTTT. This codes for CSVRTDRENQPQHF.

This clonotype was observed many times. V is TRBV6-5 and J is TRBJ1-3; no definite D call. The CDR3 totals 16 residues. V lost 0 bases and J 3 bases, leaving 12 bases between the germline ends. Germline V gene data show CDR1 as MNHEY and CDR2 as SVGAGI. For the CDR3, the DNA is TGTGCCAGCAGTTACTCGGAGGGCCCGAGTGGAAACACCATATATTTT. Its translation is CASSYSEGPSGNTIYF.

In its sample, this clonotype was seen many times. This chain joins TRBV5-6 and TRBJ1-1; D gene uncertain. CDR1 is SGHDT and CDR2 is YYEEEE in the germline V gene. V was shortened by 4 bases and J by 4 bases, with 14 bases between the two germline ends. CDR3 size: 14 residues. CDR3: CASSVRRVGTEAFF. CDR3 sequence (DNA): TGTGCCAGCAGCGTCCGAAGGGTGGGCACTGAAGCTTTCTTT.